This T cell receptor beta chain was identified during a study of shared clonotypes between healthy human individuals. The CDR3 length is 14 residues. Trimming took 6 bases from V and 4 from J; bases not matched to a gene: 3. CDR1 and CDR2 (germline): MNHNY, SVGAGI (reference sequence). The donors were adults (healthy and HIV-negative) with no recent acute infections or vaccinations. Naive CD45RA+ and memory CD45RA-negative subsets were split from CD4+ cells. Across several immunoSEQ plates, the genomic DNA of each subset was split evenly. Sequenced by immunoSEQ multiplex PCR; TCRdb stores in-frame clones only, minus some. Of 900,000 to 1,200,000 clones listed, around 82% were seen once; the top ten hold roughly 0.62%.

The TCR originated in a man aged 18-30 years in good health. Some clones in this sample may be carry-over from other donors' samples. The sequenced sample was memory CD4+ T cells from PBMCs. Documented subset: CD45RA-negative fraction. The gene calls are TRBV6-6 and TRBJ2-7, with 13 bases identical to TRBD2. The chain's CDR3 is CASRGGLAGYEQYF. DNA for the CDR3: TGTGCCAGCAGGGGGGGACTAGCGGGGTACGAGCAGTACTTC.